This T cell receptor (beta chain) was recorded in a study of blood T cell repertoires in COVID-19. As processed by the authors: Cell counts per sample came from amplifying reference gene primers. The table came from immunoSEQ multiplex PCR; TCRdb's copy has only in-frame clones and leaves some out. The DNA was the basis for D and trimming; V, J and clone size are from that table. The table has around 150,000 clones, 70% to 80% seen once; the top ten hold about 15%. There are a few counts of this clone. The ends lost 5 bases at V and 5 bases at J; junction bases unmatched: 12. The CDR3 totals 15 residues. Germline V gene sequence: CDR1 SGHDT, CDR2 YYEEEE.

V and J are TRBV5-6 and TRBJ1-2; 7 bases line up with TRBD1. The sequencing input was peripheral blood. This TCR derives from a man between 50 and 59 years old with acute or convalescent COVID-19. In DNA, the CDR3 is TGTGCCAGCAGACAAGGACAGGCGGATCAGTATGGCTACACCTTC. It codes for CASRQGQADQYGYTF.